The 14 T cell receptor beta chains below come from one sample, sequenced in a study of radiation and T cells in renal cell carcinoma. Specified time point: blood 4 weeks post-SBRT, at nephrectomy. The treatment here: 15 Gy SBRT to primary tumor, nephrectomy 4 weeks later. The table came from immunoSEQ multiplex PCR; TCRdb's copy has only in-frame clones and leaves some out. The sample carries roughly 160,000 clones, 88% recorded once. The sample in question was blood, obtained from a patient whose treatment included radiotherapy and nephrectomy. The receptor source for this set is a woman in her forties or fifties with renal cell carcinoma.

The chain couples TRBV6-6 to TRBJ1-1; D remains ambiguous. The CDR3 runs to 14 residues. Germline CDR1 MNHNY, CDR2 SVGAGI (reference sequence). V gave up 2 bases and J gave up 5 bases, with 12 bases separating them. This chain's CDR3 is CASSYMGSGTEAFF. In DNA form, the CDR3 reads TGTGCCAGCAGTTACATGGGCAGCGGGACTGAAGCTTTCTTT.

V gene TRBV5-1 combines with J gene TRBJ1-1; D is unresolved. The germline gives CDR1 SGHRS, CDR2 YFSETQ. V lost 5 bases to trimming and J lost 2 bases, with 13 bases between them. This CDR3 comprises 14 residues. The CDR3 region is CASRVRTENTEAFF. For the CDR3, the DNA is TGCGCCAGCAGGGTCAGAACAGAAAACACTGAAGCTTTCTTT.

The genes are TRBV15 and TRBJ2-3; 10 nucleotides line up with TRBD2. The CDR3 loop spans 16 amino acids. Germline-derived CDR1 and CDR2 are LNHNV and YYDKDF (reference sequence). V lost 5 bases to trimming and J lost 1 base; unmatched junction nucleotides: 6. CDR3 amino acids: CATSFRLAGGTDTQYF. The CDR3 coding sequence is TGTGCCACCAGCTTCAGACTAGCGGGTGGCACAGATACGCAGTATTTT.

This clone occurred once. This chain connects TRBV6-5 to TRBJ2-1; 7 bases agree with TRBD1. This CDR3 region has 15 residues. CDR1 is MNHEY and CDR2 is SVGAGI in the germline V gene. Trimming cost V 8 bases and J 4 bases; bases outside gene matches: 11. The CDR3 DNA sequence: TGTGCCAGCTCAATGACAGGGTTCTCTTACAATGAGCAGTTCTTC. It encodes CASSMTGFSYNEQFF.

The chain couples TRBV25-1 to TRBJ2-2; 9 bases line up with TRBD1. The CDR3 contains 16 residues. Trimming removed 4 bases from V and 6 bases from J; junction bases left unmatched: 9. CDR1 and CDR2 from the germline V gene are MGHDK and SYGVNS. CDR3 protein: CASSVRDREAPGELFF. The DNA for the CDR3 is TGTGCCAGCAGTGTCCGGGACAGGGAAGCCCCCGGGGAGCTGTTTTTT.

This clone has more than one count but fewer than ten. The germline gene is not matched at one end of the junction; a read error may be the cause. V usage is TRBV7-2 and J usage is TRBJ2-2; possibly TRBD2 for D (6 bases). Germline lookup yields CDR1 SGHTA and CDR2 FQGNSA. The CDR3 sequence is 15 residues long. The CDR3 here is CASSFLGANTGGLFF. CDR3 in DNA: TGTGCCAGCAGCTTCCTAGGGGCCAACACCGGGGGGCTGTTTTTT.

V and J are TRBV4-1 and TRBJ1-5; the match to TRBD1 covers 10 bases. CDR1 is MGHRA, CDR2 YSYEKL, per germline. V dropped 3 bases and J dropped 2; count of bases not matched to a gene: 4. The CDR3 sequence is 16 residues long. As DNA, the CDR3 is TGCGCCAGCAGCCACCGGGACAGGGGAGGCAATCAGCCCCAGCATTTT. It translates to CASSHRDRGGNQPQHF.

The CDR3 region has the DNA TGTGCCAGCAGTGACAGGACAGGGTTCTATGGCTACACCTTC. As protein: CASSDRTGFYGYTF. This chain joins TRBV25-1 and TRBJ1-2; 8 bases line up with TRBD1. With V trimmed by 3 bases and J by 4 bases, 4 bases remained unmatched. Germline CDR1 is MGHDK and CDR2 is SYGVNS. The CDR3 runs to 14 residues.

The J gene is TRBJ2-5, the V gene TRBV19, with D possibly called TRBD1 or TRBD2 (6 bases each). Germline lookup yields CDR1 LNHDA and CDR2 SQIVND (reference sequence). V gave up 3 bases and J gave up 7 bases, with 18 bases separating them. This CDR3 region has 15 residues. CDR3 coding DNA: TGTGCCAGTAGTATTGGAGGGGGTAGGGATGGGACCCAGTACTTC. Its protein is CASSIGGGRDGTQYF.

The chain is built from TRBV5-4 and TRBJ2-7, with 9 nucleotides matching TRBD1. CDR1 is SGHNT, CDR2 YYREEE, per germline (reference sequence). Trimming at V came to 3 bases and at J to 8 bases, leaving 15 bases not matched to a gene. This CDR3 contains 16 residues. The CDR3 region is CASSWGLRDRDWKQYF. The CDR3 DNA sequence: TGTGCCAGCAGCTGGGGCTTAAGGGACAGGGACTGGAAGCAGTACTTC.

The chain combines TRBV6-5 with TRBJ2-7; D unresolved. CDR3 length: 13 amino acids. Trimming pared 0 bases from V and 6 bases from J, leaving 9 bases between. Per germline, CDR1 MNHEY and CDR2 SVGAGI. DNA of the CDR3: TGTGCCAGCAGTTACTCGAAAGGAGTCGAGCAGTACTTC. This gives the protein CASSYSKGVEQYF.

This clone showed up just once. V gene TRBV19 combines with J gene TRBJ1-2, with 10 bases matching TRBD1. Trimming at V came to 4 bases and at J to 6 bases, leaving 2 bases not matched to a gene. CDR1 is LNHDA and CDR2 is SQIVND in the germline V gene (reference sequence). CDR3 length: 13 residues. The CDR3 sequence: CASSTGTGDGYTF. CDR3 bases: TGTGCCAGTAGTACCGGGACAGGGGATGGCTACACCTTC. The variable domain in full, with the rest retrieved from reference TRBV19 and TRBJ1-2, is DGGITQSPKYLFRKEGQNVTLSCEQNLNHDAMYWYRQDPGQGLRLIYYSQIVNDFQKGDIAEGYSVSREKKESFPLTVTSAQKNPTAFYLCASSTGTGDGYTFGSGTRLTVV.

V usage is TRBV29-1 and J usage is TRBJ2-3; D is possibly TRBD1 or TRBD2 (6 bases each). The CDR3 spans 13 residues. Germline CDR1 and CDR2: SQVTM and ANQGSEA. Trimming removed 8 bases from V and 5 bases from J, with 17 bases in between. DNA for the CDR3: TGCAGCAACATTCCCGGGGGCGAAGATACGCAGTATTTT. This sequence encodes CSNIPGGEDTQYF.

This chain uses TRBV29-1 with TRBJ2-3, with 7 bases lining up with TRBD2. This CDR3 spans 13 amino acids. In germline, CDR1 is SQVTM, CDR2 ANQGSEA. Trimming removed 6 bases from V and 3 bases from J; junction bases left unmatched: 6. The CDR3 loop reads CSVPGTNTDTQYF. The CDR3 DNA follows: TGCAGCGTCCCTGGGACTAATACAGATACGCAGTATTTT.